This TCR beta chain came from a study of Ad26.COV2.S vaccination and SARS-CoV-2 variants. The treatment was: over 15 received Ad26.COV2.S at low or high dose, single or two shots; about 5 received placebo; per-sample allocation not given. It was on day 63 after the first vaccine or placebo injection that samples were taken. The assay was immunoSEQ multiplex PCR, and TCRdb's table has in-frame clones only and misses some. The table has about 480,000 clones, around nine tenths seen once. The CDR3 spans 14 residues. With 5 bases clipped from V and 4 bases from J, the junction kept 8 bases outside the gene matches. The germline V gene encodes CDR1 MGHDK and CDR2 SYGVNS.

The rearrangement links TRBV25-1 to TRBJ2-7; 7 bases align to TRBD1. Sequenced material: peripheral blood, taken in a trial of Ad26.COV2.S vaccine versus placebo. The TCR was taken from a person between 18 and 65 years old who received the Ad26.COV2.S COVID-19 vaccine or a placebo. CDR3 in amino acids: CASSKTGNLYEQYF. CDR3 nucleotides: TGTGCCAGCAGTAAGACAGGGAACCTGTACGAGCAGTACTTC.